These 26 T cell receptor beta chains came from one sample sequenced in a study of identical twins. In TCRdb, the 5' RACE reads were re-called with MiXCR into one record per CDR3 protein. The sample holds over 500,000 distinct CDR3 sequences, roughly a fifth seen once. This same sample was also taken into another study, of T cells expressing NK-cell markers.

The material sequenced was CD4+ T cells sorted from blood. The receptors originated from a young woman in good health.

This clonotype has a handful of counts. This sequence joins TRBV5-5 and TRBJ2-2, with D possibly TRBD1 on 5 matching bases. There are 15 residues in the CDR3. V was pared by 3 bases and J by 4 bases, with 13 bases between. The V gene's germline CDR1 is SGHKS and CDR2 YYEKEE (reference sequence). The CDR3 sequence: CASSYTDTRTGELFF. The CDR3 nucleotides are TGTGCCAGCAGCTACACGGACACCCGCACCGGGGAGCTGTTTTTT.

This sequence joins TRBV20-1 and TRBJ2-2; 9 bases are a match to TRBD1. This CDR3 is 15 amino acids long. Trimming took 3 bases from V and 4 from J; bases not matched to a gene: 6. In germline, CDR1 is DFQATT, CDR2 SNEGSKA (reference sequence). The CDR3 is CSASKQGAVTGELFF. In DNA, the CDR3 is TGCAGTGCTAGTAAACAGGGGGCGGTCACCGGGGAGCTGTTTTTT.

This clonotype was counted a few times. The CDR3 region has the DNA TGCAGTGCTGAGGGGGCTAGCACAGATACGCAGTATTTT. Its protein is CSAEGASTDTQYF. J is TRBJ2-3 and V is TRBV20-1, with 7 positions matching TRBD1. V lost 5 bases and J lost 0; bases outside the gene matches: 2. Germline CDR1 reads DFQATT; CDR2 reads SNEGSKA (reference sequence). The CDR3 loop spans 13 amino acids.

The chain is built from TRBV15 and TRBJ2-7; D perhaps matches TRBD1 (6 bases). V lost 9 bases and J 0 bases, leaving 15 bases between the germline ends. This CDR3 is 14 amino acids long. The V gene's germline CDR1 is LNHNV and CDR2 YYDKDF (reference sequence). The DNA of the CDR3 is TGTGCCACGAGCGTAGGGGGAAGCTCCTACGAGCAGTACTTC. It is translated as CATSVGGSSYEQYF.

V usage is TRBV6-1 and J usage is TRBJ1-1, with TRBD1 as a possible D gene (5 bases). This CDR3 is built from 15 residues. V dropped 8 bases and J dropped 11 bases, with 27 bases sitting between them. The germline CDR1 and CDR2 sequences are MNHNS and SASEGT. The CDR3 here is CASPSALGTAIWAFF. For the CDR3, the DNA is TGTGCCAGCCCTTCCGCCTTAGGGACCGCTATATGGGCTTTCTTT.

The V gene is TRBV9, the J gene TRBJ2-5, with 8 bases aligning to TRBD2. V trimming: 0 bases; J trimming: 1 base; junction bases outside the gene matches: 2. Germline V gene lookup returns CDR1 SGDLS and CDR2 YYNGEE. The CDR3 totals 15 residues. The CDR3 region is CASSVVGRAQETQYF. The DNA for the CDR3 is TGTGCCAGCAGCGTAGTCGGGAGGGCCCAAGAGACCCAGTACTTC.

This clonotype has more than one count but fewer than ten. This sequence joins TRBV20-1 and TRBJ2-7; 8 bases map to TRBD2. Unmatched junction bases numbered 16, after V lost 6 bases and J lost 6 bases. From germline, CDR1 is DFQATT and CDR2 SNEGSKA (reference sequence). This CDR3 spans 15 amino acids. In DNA form, the CDR3 reads TGCAGTGCCTCCCAGTCCGGGGGGGATGGCGTCGAGCAGTACTTC. Its translation is CSASQSGGDGVEQYF.

This clonotype was observed many times. The rearrangement links TRBV20-1 to TRBJ2-2; 7 bases match TRBD1. This CDR3 has 14 amino acids. Germline V gene data show CDR1 as DFQATT and CDR2 as SNEGSKA (reference sequence). Germline trimming cut 6 bases from V and 0 bases from J; bases unmatched to any gene: 4. CDR3 in DNA: TGCAGTGCCCCCGGACAGGCGAACACCGGGGAGCTGTTTTTT. Protein product: CSAPGQANTGELFF.

The rearrangement links TRBV20-1 to TRBJ1-6, with D possibly TRBD1 on 5 matching bases. This CDR3 spans 13 amino acids. Trimming removed 5 bases at V and 9 bases at J, with 14 bases between. Germline V gives CDR1 DFQATT, CDR2 SNEGSKA (reference sequence). CDR3 coding DNA: TGCAGTGCTTCTGCAGGGAGGGCTTCACCCCTCCACTTT. It yields the protein CSASAGRASPLHF.

The chain couples TRBV5-1 to TRBJ2-5; 10 bases line up with TRBD2. Germline trimming cut 1 base from V and 5 bases from J; bases unmatched to any gene: 2. This CDR3 comprises 14 residues. Per germline, CDR1 SGHRS and CDR2 YFSETQ. CDR3 bases: TGCGCCAGCAGCTTGCTAGCGGGAGCCGAGACCCAGTACTTC. Translating it yields CASSLLAGAETQYF.

J is TRBJ2-5 and V is TRBV19; maybe TRBD2 (5 bases). V was shortened by 7 bases and J by 4 bases, with 16 bases between the two germline ends. The CDR3 is 14 residues long. The germline gives CDR1 LNHDA, CDR2 SQIVND (reference sequence). The CDR3 nucleotides read TGTGCCAGTACCCGGAGCGCGGGTACAGAGACCCAGTACTTC. Its translation: CASTRSAGTETQYF.

This clonotype came up a few times. The rearrangement joins TRBV6-1 to TRBJ2-2, with 11 positions matching TRBD2. Germline loops: CDR1 MNHNS, CDR2 SASEGT. The CDR3 has 15 residues. V was pared by 5 bases and J by 5 bases, with 4 bases of the junction left unmatched. CDR3 sequence: CASSTTSGSTGELFF. The CDR3 DNA is TGTGCCAGCAGTACCACTAGCGGGAGTACCGGGGAGCTGTTTTTT.

This chain joins TRBV6-2 or TRBV6-3 and TRBJ2-7, with D hard to call. CDR3 length equals 15 residues. V lost 2 bases, J lost 3 bases, and 14 bases lay in between. Germline V gene sequence: CDR1 MNHEY, CDR2 SVGEGT. In nucleotides, the CDR3 is TGTGCCAGCAGTTACAAATCCGGGCCCCACTACGAGCAGTACTTC. It codes for CASSYKSGPHYEQYF.

The V call is TRBV10-1, the J call TRBJ2-1; D perhaps matches TRBD1 (5 bases). Germline values: CDR1 WNHNN, CDR2 SYGVQD (reference sequence). CDR3 length: 16 residues. Trimming stripped 3 bases from V and 4 bases from J, with 16 bases between. CDR3 protein: CASSEIVGARYNEQFF. Written as DNA, the CDR3 is TGCGCCAGCAGTGAAATAGTAGGGGCGCGGTACAATGAGCAGTTCTTC.

This clonotype was picked up a small number of times. The gene calls are TRBV12-3 or TRBV12-4 and TRBJ1-2, with D maybe TRBD1 (6 bases). CDR3 length: 16 amino acids. V was pared by 6 bases and J by 4 bases, with 21 bases between. The CDR3, as DNA: TGTGCCAGCAGCTCCAGGGGTGGCAGGGCGGCCTATGGCTACACCTTC. Encoded protein: CASSSRGGRAAYGYTF.

This clonotype appeared a few times. This chain joins TRBV19 and TRBJ2-1; 10 nucleotides agree with TRBD2. Germline V gene lookup returns CDR1 LNHDA and CDR2 SQIVND (reference sequence). J lost 9 bases, V lost 4 bases, and 9 bases had no gene match. The CDR3 sequence is 15 residues long. The CDR3 here is CASSTEAGGDGEQFF. The CDR3 DNA is TGTGCCAGTAGTACCGAAGCGGGAGGGGATGGTGAGCAGTTCTTC.

This clonotype has only a few counts. V is TRBV5-1 and J is TRBJ2-5; D may be TRBD1 or TRBD2 (5 bases each). Trimming cost V 2 bases and J 4 bases, with 12 bases left between them. The CDR3 loop spans 14 amino acids. Germline CDR1 SGHRS, CDR2 YFSETQ. The CDR3 DNA sequence: TGCGCCAGCAGCTTAGGGACCGAAGCAGAGACCCAGTACTTC. Its protein is CASSLGTEAETQYF.

This clonotype was observed a handful of times. The genes are TRBV20-1 and TRBJ2-3; D is perhaps TRBD1 or TRBD2 (5 bases each). The CDR3 extends over 15 amino acids. Germline CDR1 is DFQATT and CDR2 is SNEGSKA (reference sequence). Trimming pared 0 bases from V and 3 bases from J, leaving 13 bases between. CDR3 DNA sequence: TGCAGTGCTAGAGATCAGGGATGGGGGACAGATACGCAGTATTTT. Amino acids: CSARDQGWGTDTQYF.

This clonotype has just a few counts. This sequence joins TRBV6-1 and TRBJ2-7; 9 nucleotides align to TRBD1. Germline loops: CDR1 MNHNS, CDR2 SASEGT. CDR3 length equals 14 residues. V lost 4 bases and J lost 5; bases outside the gene matches: 6. This CDR3 is CASSVWDRVNEQYF. The CDR3, as DNA: TGTGCCAGCAGTGTATGGGACAGGGTCAACGAGCAGTACTTC.

This clonotype has only a few counts. This chain joins TRBV7-6 and TRBJ2-2; 7 bases fit TRBD2. This CDR3 spans 18 amino acids. V was clipped by 2 bases and J by 8 bases; unmatched bases: 17. CDR1 and CDR2 from the germline V gene are SGHVS and FNYEAQ. DNA of the CDR3: TGTGCCAGCAGCTTAATCTTTGGTATTAGCGGGCCCCCGGGGGAGCTGTTTTTT. This encodes CASSLIFGISGPPGELFF.

The rearrangement uses TRBV2 and TRBJ2-2; tentative D call: TRBD2 (6 bases). This CDR3 is built from 14 residues. The V end was cut by 7 bases, the J end by 1 base, with 10 bases between. Germline lookup yields CDR1 SNHLY and CDR2 FYNNEI. In DNA form, the CDR3 reads TGTGCCAGCACGGGCGGGGTGAACACCGGGGAGCTGTTTTTT. Encoded protein: CASTGGVNTGELFF.

In its sample, this clonotype was seen once. V gene TRBV7-9 combines with J gene TRBJ1-2; the D is unclear. The germline V gene encodes CDR1 SEHNR and CDR2 FQNEAQ (reference sequence). Trimming stripped 5 bases from V and 4 bases from J, with 17 bases between. The CDR3 is 15 amino acids. The CDR3 loop reads CASSRAPEGSYGYTF. The CDR3 DNA reads as TGTGCCAGCAGCCGGGCCCCCGAAGGAAGCTATGGCTACACCTTC.

This clonotype was seen repeatedly, ten times or more. The chain joins TRBV29-1 to TRBJ2-5; the match to TRBD1 covers 12 bases. Germline assignment: CDR1 SQVTM and CDR2 ANQGSEA. J was trimmed by 5 bases and V by 6 bases; bases with no gene match: 4. The CDR3 has 13 amino acids. CDR3 loop: CSVGDRGLETQYF. The DNA for the CDR3 is TGCAGCGTCGGGGACAGGGGGCTGGAGACCCAGTACTTC.

J is TRBJ2-1 and V is TRBV7-2, with TRBD2 as a possible D gene (5 bases). This CDR3 spans 17 amino acids. Deletions cut 3 bases from V and 10 bases from J, with 25 bases between. Germline CDR1 and CDR2: SGHTA and FQGNSA. In nucleotides, the CDR3 is TGTGCCAGCAGCTTGGGCCGTCGGGGTTACAGCACGCGCGAGCAGTTCTTC. Translating it yields CASSLGRRGYSTREQFF.

The CDR3: CAISTNPPYGYTF. CDR3 sequence (DNA): TGTGCCATCAGTACCAATCCCCCCTATGGCTACACCTTC. The J gene is TRBJ1-2, the V gene TRBV10-3; no clear D. The CDR3 runs 13 residues. The V end lost 5 bases, the J end lost 4 bases, and 11 bases lay between the germline ends. Germline loops: CDR1 ENHRY, CDR2 SYGVKD.

The CDR3 spells CASSLAAGSNLEQYF. CDR3 sequence (DNA): TGCGCCAGCAGCTTGGCGGCAGGGTCGAATCTCGAGCAGTACTTC. The rearrangement uses TRBV5-1 and TRBJ2-7; possible D gene TRBD1, 5 bases. The ends were cut back, 0 bases at V and 6 bases at J, with 16 bases in the middle. The germline CDR1 and CDR2 sequences are SGHRS and YFSETQ. This CDR3 has 15 residues.